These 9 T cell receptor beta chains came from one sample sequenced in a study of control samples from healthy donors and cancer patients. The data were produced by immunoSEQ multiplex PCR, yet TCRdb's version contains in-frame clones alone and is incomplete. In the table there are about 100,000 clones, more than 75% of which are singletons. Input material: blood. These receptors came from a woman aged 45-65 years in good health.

This CDR3 is CASIPSLGQGEETQYF. The CDR3 DNA sequence: TGTGCCAGCATTCCCTCCCTGGGGCAGGGGGAAGAGACCCAGTACTTC. The chain has TRBV28 and TRBJ2-5; 7 nucleotides align to TRBD1. CDR3 length equals 16 residues. The germline CDR1 and CDR2 sequences are MDHEN and SYDVKM. V shed 7 bases and J 3 bases; nucleotides not matched to a gene: 14.

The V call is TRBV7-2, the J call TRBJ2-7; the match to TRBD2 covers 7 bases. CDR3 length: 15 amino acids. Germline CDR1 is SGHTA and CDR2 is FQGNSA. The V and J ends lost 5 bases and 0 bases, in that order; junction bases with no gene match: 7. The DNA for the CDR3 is TGTGCCAGCAGCCCCCGGGAGGCGAACTCCTACGAGCAGTACGTC. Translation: CASSPREANSYEQYV.

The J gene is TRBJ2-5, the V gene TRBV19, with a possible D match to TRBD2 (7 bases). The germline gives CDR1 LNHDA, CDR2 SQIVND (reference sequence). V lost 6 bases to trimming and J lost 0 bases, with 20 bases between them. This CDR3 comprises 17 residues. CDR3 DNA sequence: TGTGCCAGTAGCGGGGGGCGGGTCCGTGGGTACCAAGAGACCCAGTACTTC. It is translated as CASSGGRVRGYQETQYF.

The CDR3 spells CASSLWGGKGAGELFF. CDR3 sequence (DNA): TGTGCCAGCAGTTTATGGGGGGGGAAGGGCGCCGGGGAGCTGTTTTTT. The chain links TRBV27 to TRBJ2-2, with TRBD2 matching over 7 bases. V trimming: 1 base; J trimming: 6 bases; junction bases outside the gene matches: 8. The germline CDR1 and CDR2 sequences are MNHEY and SMNVEV (reference sequence). The CDR3 totals 16 residues.

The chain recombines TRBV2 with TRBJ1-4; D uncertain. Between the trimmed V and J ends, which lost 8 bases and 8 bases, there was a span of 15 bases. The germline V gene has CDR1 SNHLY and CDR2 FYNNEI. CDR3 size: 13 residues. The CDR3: CASERQAGEKLFF. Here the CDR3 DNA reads TGTGCCAGCGAGCGGCAGGCCGGGGAAAAACTGTTTTTT.

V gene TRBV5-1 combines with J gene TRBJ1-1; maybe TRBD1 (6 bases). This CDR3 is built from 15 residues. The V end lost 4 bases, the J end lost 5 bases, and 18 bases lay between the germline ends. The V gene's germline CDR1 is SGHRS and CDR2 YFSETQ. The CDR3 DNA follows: TGCGCCAGCAGCGGCGGGTGGCAGGGGAGGACTGAAGCTTTCTTT. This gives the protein CASSGGWQGRTEAFF.

Here the CDR3 reads CASSVEGRTTGELFF. In DNA form, the CDR3 reads TGTGCCAGCAGCGTAGAGGGCAGAACCACCGGGGAGCTGTTTTTT. The chain joins TRBV9 to TRBJ2-2; D is uncertain. V gave up 0 bases and J gave up 4 bases, with 10 bases separating them. Germline V gene lookup returns CDR1 SGDLS and CDR2 YYNGEE. The length of the CDR3 is 15 residues.

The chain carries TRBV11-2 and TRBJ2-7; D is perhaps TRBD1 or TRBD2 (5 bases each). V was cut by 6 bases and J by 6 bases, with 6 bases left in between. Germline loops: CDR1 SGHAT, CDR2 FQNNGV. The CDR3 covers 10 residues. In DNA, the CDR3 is TGTGCCAGCAGGGGGACCGAGCAGTACTTC. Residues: CASRGTEQYF.

CDR3 coding DNA: TGTGCCTCACATTACAGGGAGACGAGCATCCCTGGAAACACCATATATTTT. Encoded protein: CASHYRETSIPGNTIYF. The chain recombines TRBV19 with TRBJ1-3; D possibly corresponds to TRBD1 (6 bases). Germline V gene lookup returns CDR1 LNHDA and CDR2 SQIVND (reference sequence). This CDR3 has 17 residues. V was trimmed by 11 bases and J by 2 bases, leaving 25 bases between them.